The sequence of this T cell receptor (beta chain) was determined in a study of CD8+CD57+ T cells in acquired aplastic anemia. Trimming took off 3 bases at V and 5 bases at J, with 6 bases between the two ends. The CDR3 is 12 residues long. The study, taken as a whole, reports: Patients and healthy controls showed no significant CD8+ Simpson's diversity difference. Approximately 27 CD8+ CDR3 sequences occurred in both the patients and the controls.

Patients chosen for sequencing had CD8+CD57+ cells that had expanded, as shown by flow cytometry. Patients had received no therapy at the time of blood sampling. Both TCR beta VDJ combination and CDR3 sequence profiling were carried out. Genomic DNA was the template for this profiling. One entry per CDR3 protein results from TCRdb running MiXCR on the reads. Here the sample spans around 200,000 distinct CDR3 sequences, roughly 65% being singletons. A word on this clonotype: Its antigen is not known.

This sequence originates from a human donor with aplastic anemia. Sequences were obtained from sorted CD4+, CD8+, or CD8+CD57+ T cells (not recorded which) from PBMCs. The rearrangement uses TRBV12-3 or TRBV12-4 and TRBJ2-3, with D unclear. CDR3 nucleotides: TGTGCCAGCAGTTTGAAGCGAGATACGCAGTATTTT. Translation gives CASSLKRDTQYF.